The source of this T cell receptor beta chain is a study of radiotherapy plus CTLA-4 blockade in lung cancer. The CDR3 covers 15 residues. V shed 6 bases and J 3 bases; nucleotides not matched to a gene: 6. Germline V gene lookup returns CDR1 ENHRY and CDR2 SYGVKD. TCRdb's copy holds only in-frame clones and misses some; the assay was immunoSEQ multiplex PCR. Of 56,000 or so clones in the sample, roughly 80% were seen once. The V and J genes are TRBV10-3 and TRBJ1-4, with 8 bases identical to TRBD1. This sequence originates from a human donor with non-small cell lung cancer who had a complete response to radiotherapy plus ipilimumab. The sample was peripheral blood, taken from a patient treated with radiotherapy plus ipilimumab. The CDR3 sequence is CAIRDRESSNEKLFF. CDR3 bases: TGTGCCATCAGGGACAGGGAATCCTCTAATGAAAAACTGTTTTTT.